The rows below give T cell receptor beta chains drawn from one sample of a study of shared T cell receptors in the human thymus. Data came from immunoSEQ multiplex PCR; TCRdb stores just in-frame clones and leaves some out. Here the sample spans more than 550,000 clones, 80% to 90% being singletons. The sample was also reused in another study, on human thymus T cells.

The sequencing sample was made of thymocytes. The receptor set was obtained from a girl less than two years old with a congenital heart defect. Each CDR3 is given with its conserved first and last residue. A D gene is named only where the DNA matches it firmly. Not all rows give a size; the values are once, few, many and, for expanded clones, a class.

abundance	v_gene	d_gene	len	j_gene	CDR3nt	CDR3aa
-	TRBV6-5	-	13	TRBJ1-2	TGTGCCAGCAGCGACAGGCCTAAGTTGGGCTACACCTTC	CASSDRPKLGYTF
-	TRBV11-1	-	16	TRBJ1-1	TGTGCCAGCAGCTTACCCGGGGGTAGTAAGAACACTGAAGCTTTCTTT	CASSLPGGSKNTEAFF
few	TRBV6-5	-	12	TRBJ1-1	TGTGCCAGCAGTCGCCGGGACACTGAAGCTTTCTTT	CASSRRDTEAFF
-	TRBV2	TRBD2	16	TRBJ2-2	TGTGCCAGCAGTGAGACCGGGGGGGCGGGCACCGGGGAGCTGTTTTTT	CASSETGGAGTGELFF
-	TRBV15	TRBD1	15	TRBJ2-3	TGTGCCACCATTCAGACAGGGGGTCGGACAGATACGCAGTATTTT	CATIQTGGRTDTQYF
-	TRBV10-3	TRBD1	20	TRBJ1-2	TGTGCCATCAGTGAGTCGATGACAGTATTTTCTGGGACAGGGGGCTATGGCTACACCTTC	CAISESMTVFSGTGGYGYTF
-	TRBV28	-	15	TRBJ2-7	TGTGCCAGCAGTTTAAGGGGGGGCTCGGGCTACGAGCAGTACTTC	CASSLRGGSGYEQYF
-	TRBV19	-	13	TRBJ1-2	TGTGCCAGTATTCGGGAGACGGGGTATGGCTACACCTTC	CASIRETGYGYTF
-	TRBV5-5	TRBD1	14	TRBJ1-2	TGTGCCAGCAGCTTGGACAGGGGGCCCTATGGCTACACCTTC	CASSLDRGPYGYTF
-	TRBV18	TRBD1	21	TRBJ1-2	TGTGCCAGCTCACCAGTAGTGAACCAGGGAGACACGGACAGGGGCTTTTATGGCTACACCTTC	CASSPVVNQGDTDRGFYGYTF
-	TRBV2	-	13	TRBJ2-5	TGTGCCAGGGGCACGGGGTGGGGAGAGACCCAGTACTTC	CARGTGWGETQYF
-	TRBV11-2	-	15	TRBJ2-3	TGTGCCAGCAGCTTAGGCCGGCTGGAGAGAGATACGCAGTATTTT	CASSLGRLERDTQYF
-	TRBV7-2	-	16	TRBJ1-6	TGTGCCAGCAGCCCCCTTGGTAGACAGAGCAATTCACCCCTCCACTTT	CASSPLGRQSNSPLHF
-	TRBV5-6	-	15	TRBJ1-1	TGTGCCAGCAGCTTACAGGGATGGGATTGCACTGAAGCTTTCTTT	CASSLQGWDCTEAFF
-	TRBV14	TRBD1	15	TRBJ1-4	TGTGCCAGCAGCAAACGACAGGGGGAATCGGAAAAACTGTTTTTT	CASSKRQGESEKLFF
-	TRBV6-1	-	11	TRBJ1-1	TGTGCCAGCAGTGAACCCAGAGAAGCTTTCTTT	CASSEPREAFF
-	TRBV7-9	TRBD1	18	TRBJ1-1	TGTGCCAGCAGCTTAAGGGACAGGGGGCGCGGGATCCGCCCTGAAGCTTTCTTT	CASSLRDRGRGIRPEAFF
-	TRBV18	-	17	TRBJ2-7	TGTGCCAGCTCAAGTGAACTTACAGACTCCGAGGGTAGGGAGCAGTACTTC	CASSSELTDSEGREQYF
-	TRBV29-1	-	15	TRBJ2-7	TGCAGCGTTGTAGGGCCAGGGGCCCTACTCTACGAGCAGTACTTC	CSVVGPGALLYEQYF
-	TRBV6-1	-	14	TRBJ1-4	TGTGCCAGCAGTGAGGAGGGACGGAGTGAAAAACTGTTTTTT	CASSEEGRSEKLFF
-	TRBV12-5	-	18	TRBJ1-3	TGTGCTAGTGGTGCACAGAAAAAACAGGCCGACTCTGGAAACACCATATATTTT	CASGAQKKQADSGNTIYF
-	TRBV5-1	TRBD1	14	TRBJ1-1	TGCGCCAGCAGATGGGACAGGGCCAACACTGAAGCTTTCTTT	CASRWDRANTEAFF
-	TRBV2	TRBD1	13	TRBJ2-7	TGTGCCAGCAGCGTACAGGGGACCTACGAGCAGTACTTC	CASSVQGTYEQYF
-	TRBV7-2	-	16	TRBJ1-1	TGTGCCAGCAGCTTAGCCATCTGGACAGCGGACACTGAAGCTTTCTTT	CASSLAIWTADTEAFF
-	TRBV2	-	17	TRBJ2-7	TGTGCCAGCAGTGAAGCTTGGCGGAGTCACGGGGGCTACGAGCAGTACTTC	CASSEAWRSHGGYEQYF
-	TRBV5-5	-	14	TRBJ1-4	TGTGCCAGCAGCCCCGACAGCCCTAATGAAAAACTGTTTTTT	CASSPDSPNEKLFF
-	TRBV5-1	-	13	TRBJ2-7	TGCGCCAGCAGCCGACGGGGGGCGTACGAGCAGTACTTC	CASSRRGAYEQYF
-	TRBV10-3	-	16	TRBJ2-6	TGTGCCATCCTACCCCACCCCCCCTCTGGGGCCAACGTCCTGACTTTC	CAILPHPPSGANVLTF
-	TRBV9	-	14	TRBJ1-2	TGTGCCAGCAGCGTAGTCACAGGGACTAACGGCTACACCTTC	CASSVVTGTNGYTF
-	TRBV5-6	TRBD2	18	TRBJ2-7	TGTGCCAGCAGCTTGGAAACGACTAGCGGGGTTAGCTCCTACGAGCAGTACTTC	CASSLETTSGVSSYEQYF
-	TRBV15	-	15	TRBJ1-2	TGTGCCACCAGCAGATGTTCCAGGGCCTGCTATGGCTACACCTTC	CATSRCSRACYGYTF
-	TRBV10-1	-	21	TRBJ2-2	TGCGCCAGCAGTGAGGGACAGACAGGACCCTGGTCAGAACGATACACCGGGGAGCTGTTTTTT	CASSEGQTGPWSERYTGELFF
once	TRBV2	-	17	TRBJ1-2	TGTGCCAGCAGTGAAGATTTCGGGGGGGCGCAGGGCTATGGCTACACCTTC	CASSEDFGGAQGYGYTF
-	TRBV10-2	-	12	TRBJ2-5	TGCGCCAGCAGTGAGTTACAAGAGACCCAGTACTTC	CASSELQETQYF
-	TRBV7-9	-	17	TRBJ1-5	TGTGCCAGCAGCTTAGTTCTGGGGCGATATAGCAATCAGCCCCAGCATTTT	CASSLVLGRYSNQPQHF
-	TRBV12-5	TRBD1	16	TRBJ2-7	TGTGCTAGTGGTTTCATAGGACAGGGGCCCTCCTACGAGCAGTACTTC	CASGFIGQGPSYEQYF
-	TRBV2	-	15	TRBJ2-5	TGTGCCAGCAGAGGAGGGGACCACTTTCAAGAGACCCAGTACTTC	CASRGGDHFQETQYF
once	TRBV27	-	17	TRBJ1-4	TGTGCCAGCAGTTTATCCAAGATGGGGGCGGCCGCAGAAAAACTGTTTTTT	CASSLSKMGAAAEKLFF
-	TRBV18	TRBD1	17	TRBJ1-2	TGTGCCAGCTCACCACGGGACAGATCCTACCCTAACTATGGCTACACCTTC	CASSPRDRSYPNYGYTF
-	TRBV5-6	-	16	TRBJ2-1	TGTGCCAGCAGCTTAAACAGAGCCAAGTCCTACAATGAGCAGTTCTTC	CASSLNRAKSYNEQFF
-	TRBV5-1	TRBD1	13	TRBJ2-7	TGCGCCAGCAGCCCGGACAGGGACCACGAGCAGTACTTC	CASSPDRDHEQYF
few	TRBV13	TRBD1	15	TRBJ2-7	TGTGCCAGCAGCTTAATTAGGACAGGGGTGGGCGAGCAGTACTTC	CASSLIRTGVGEQYF